This entry lists 28 T cell receptor beta chains sequenced from one sample in a study of cytomegalovirus exposure and HLA in healthy donors. PCR employed 60 Vbeta and 13 Jbeta primers. Data came from immunoSEQ multiplex PCR; TCRdb stores just in-frame clones and leaves some out. The sample shows approximately 98,000 clones, approximately 79% of them seen only once. The material sequenced was PBMCs. These TCRs come from a male donor in good health and CMV-seronegative.

The chain uses TRBV27 and TRBJ1-1, with D perhaps matching TRBD1 (5 bases). This CDR3 has 16 residues. The V end lost 5 bases, the J end lost 5 bases, and 21 bases lay between the germline ends. Germline CDR1 MNHEY, CDR2 SMNVEV (reference sequence). The CDR3 region is CASSRTVGGLRTEAFF. The CDR3 nucleotides are TGTGCCAGCAGTCGCACGGTGGGGGGATTACGGACTGAAGCTTTCTTT.

V usage is TRBV10-2 and J usage is TRBJ2-1; TRBD1 might be the D (7 bases). V was trimmed by 5 bases and J by 9 bases, leaving 17 bases between them. Germline V CDR1 and CDR2: WSHSY, SAAADI. CDR3 length equals 14 residues. CDR3 protein: CASSKQGRGAEQFF. CDR3 bases: TGCGCCAGCAGTAAACAGGGGCGGGGAGCTGAGCAGTTCTTC.

The genes are TRBV6-1 and TRBJ1-5; 12 bases are a match to TRBD1. CDR1 and CDR2 from the germline V gene are MNHNS and SASEGT. The CDR3 consists of 15 residues. Trimming at V came to 6 bases and at J to 6 bases, leaving 6 bases not matched to a gene. The chain's CDR3 is CASRAPGQGAQPQHF. The DNA for the CDR3 is TGTGCCAGCAGGGCACCGGGACAGGGGGCTCAGCCCCAGCATTTT.

The rearrangement links TRBV19 to TRBJ2-2; TRBD1 matches at 8 bases. The V gene's germline CDR1 is LNHDA and CDR2 SQIVND (reference sequence). The junction had 3 bases not matched to a gene; V was cut back by 4 bases and J by 2 bases. The length of the CDR3 is 15 residues. CDR3 in amino acids: CASSSGQGNTGELFF. Here the CDR3 DNA reads TGTGCCAGTAGTAGTGGACAGGGTAACACCGGGGAGCTGTTTTTT.

The chain links TRBV29-1 to TRBJ1-2; D is unresolved. The V end was cut by 0 bases, the J end by 6 bases, with 8 bases between. The V gene's germline CDR1 is SQVTM and CDR2 ANQGSEA. The CDR3 covers 12 residues. CDR3 loop: CSVEDNENGYTF. CDR3 nucleotide sequence: TGCAGCGTTGAAGATAACGAGAATGGCTACACCTTC.

The chain employs TRBV5-1 and TRBJ1-4, with a tentative D call TRBD1 (6 bases). Trimming pared 4 bases from V and 5 bases from J, leaving 12 bases between. Germline V lookup: CDR1 SGHRS, CDR2 YFSETQ. This CDR3 has 14 amino acids. CDR3 sequence reads: CASSLGQRNEKLFF. CDR3 nucleotide sequence: TGCGCCAGCAGCCTGGGACAACGCAATGAAAAACTGTTTTTT.

The chain recombines TRBV25-1 with TRBJ2-1; 11 bases agree with TRBD2. After removal of 5 bases from V and 10 bases from J, the junction contained 13 bases not matched to a gene. Germline CDR1 MGHDK, CDR2 SYGVNS. This CDR3 is built from 16 residues. In DNA, the CDR3 is TGTGCCAGCAGTAACCCTAGCGGGAGGACGTTCCACGAGCAGTTCTTC. Protein sequence: CASSNPSGRTFHEQFF. Filled out from reference TRBV25-1 and TRBJ2-1, the complete variable domain reads EADIYQTPRYLVIGTGKKITLECSQTMGHDKMYWYQQDPGMELHLIHYSYGVNSTEKGDLSSESTVSRIRTEHFPLTLESARPSHTSQYLCASSNPSGRTFHEQFFGPGTRLTVL.

This clone was counted only a few times. The rearrangement uses TRBV19 and TRBJ2-2; 7 bases agree with TRBD2. V shed 6 bases and J 6 bases; nucleotides not matched to a gene: 16. CDR3 length equals 17 residues. Germline loops: CDR1 LNHDA, CDR2 SQIVND (reference sequence). The CDR3 loop is CASRNRPSGKGSGELFF. As DNA, the CDR3 is TGTGCCAGTAGGAATCGGCCCAGCGGGAAAGGATCCGGGGAGCTGTTTTTT. Drawing the rest from reference TRBV19 and TRBJ2-2, the complete variable domain is DGGITQSPKYLFRKEGQNVTLSCEQNLNHDAMYWYRQDPGQGLRLIYYSQIVNDFQKGDIAEGYSVSREKKESFPLTVTSAQKNPTAFYLCASRNRPSGKGSGELFFGEGSRLTVL.

The V call is TRBV5-5, the J call TRBJ1-3; D is undetermined. Germline CDR1 and CDR2: SGHKS and YYEKEE (reference sequence). The CDR3 has 14 amino acids. V lost 6 bases and J 4 bases, leaving 14 bases between the germline ends. The CDR3 nucleotides read TGTGCCAGCACCGTCGGAGGTATCGGAAACACCATATATTTT. It specifies CASTVGGIGNTIYF.

This sequence joins TRBV5-1 and TRBJ2-7; perhaps TRBD2 as D (6 bases). Looked up from germline, CDR1 is SGHRS and CDR2 is YFSETQ. The length of the CDR3 is 13 residues. V lost 3 bases and J 4 bases, leaving 11 bases between the germline ends. The DNA for the CDR3 is TGCGCCAGCAGCTCCCCGCGGGGTTACGAGCAGTACTTC. It encodes CASSSPRGYEQYF. The variable domain in full, with the rest retrieved from reference TRBV5-1 and TRBJ2-7, is KAGVTQTPRYLIKTRGQQVTLSCSPISGHRSVSWYQQTPGQGLQFLFEYFSETQRNKGNFPGRFSGRQFSNSRSEMNVSTLELGDSALYLCASSSPRGYEQYFGPGTRLTVT.

This clone came up a few times. J is TRBJ2-7 and V is TRBV2, with a weak D call TRBD2 (5 bases). Per germline, CDR1 SNHLY and CDR2 FYNNEI. Trimming took off 8 bases at V and 2 bases at J, with 7 bases between the two ends. The CDR3 spans 11 residues. Here the CDR3 DNA reads TGTGCCAGCGCCGGGGCCTACGAGCAGTACTTC. This gives the protein CASAGAYEQYF.

This clone showed up just once. The chain couples TRBV6-6 to TRBJ1-5, with 10 positions matching TRBD1. This CDR3 has 15 amino acids. Germline CDR1 and CDR2: MNHNY and SVGAGI (reference sequence). The V and J ends lost 5 bases and 9 bases, in that order; junction bases with no gene match: 10. The CDR3 protein is CASSPSDRGSRPQHF. The DNA of the CDR3 is TGTGCCAGCAGTCCCTCGGACAGGGGGAGTCGGCCCCAGCATTTT.

The chain links TRBV15 to TRBJ2-7, with a tentative D call TRBD1 (6 bases). CDR1 LNHNV and CDR2 YYDKDF come from the germline V gene (reference sequence). The CDR3 is made up of 16 amino acids. V lost 0 bases, J lost 2 bases, and 14 bases lay in between. CDR3 sequence reads: CATSRDSGTYAYEQYF. In DNA, the CDR3 is TGTGCCACCAGCAGAGATAGTGGGACATATGCCTACGAGCAGTACTTC.

Written as DNA, the CDR3 is TGTGCCTGGAGTGTAAGCCAAGGCGGGAAGGCTTTCTTT. Its translation: CAWSVSQGGKAFF. The chain links TRBV30 to TRBJ1-1; unclear D gene. The CDR3 loop spans 13 amino acids. Deletions cut 0 bases from V and 11 bases from J, with 16 bases between. Germline CDR1 GTSNPN, CDR2 SVGIG (reference sequence).

This clone was seen once. This chain uses TRBV6-5 with TRBJ2-7, with a possible D match to TRBD1 (5 bases). Germline CDR1 and CDR2: MNHEY and SVGAGI. The length of the CDR3 is 15 residues. The germline V and J ends were trimmed by 0 bases and 5 bases, with 14 bases remaining between them. This CDR3 is CASSYSIRVGDEQYF. In nucleotides, the CDR3 is TGTGCCAGCAGTTACTCAATAAGGGTAGGGGACGAGCAGTACTTC.

J is TRBJ2-2 and V is TRBV7-9; 10 bases fit TRBD1. The CDR3 covers 16 residues. The V gene end was trimmed by 7 bases and the J gene end by 1 base; junction bases not matched to a gene: 6. Germline V gene data show CDR1 as SEHNR and CDR2 as FQNEAQ (reference sequence). In DNA, the CDR3 is TGTGCCAGCACCAAAAGGGACAGGGGGAACACCGGGGAGCTGTTTTTT. Its protein is CASTKRDRGNTGELFF.

The chain employs TRBV6-5 and TRBJ2-7; 11 bases are a match to TRBD2. Germline trimming cut 5 bases from V and 3 bases from J; bases unmatched to any gene: 3. Germline V gene lookup returns CDR1 MNHEY and CDR2 SVGAGI. The CDR3 covers 14 residues. The CDR3 sequence is CASSRTSGFYEQYF. The CDR3 region has the DNA TGTGCCAGCAGTCGGACTAGCGGGTTCTACGAGCAGTACTTC.

A remark on this clone: The same CDR3 can be traced to other DNA sequences in this sample. The chain carries TRBV27 and TRBJ2-7, with 12 bases aligning to TRBD2. The CDR3 is 14 amino acids. Per the germline V gene, CDR1 is MNHEY and CDR2 is SMNVEV (reference sequence). The V segment lost 4 bases and the J segment 5 bases; nucleotides outside the gene matches: 3. DNA for the CDR3: TGTGCCAGCAGTTCGACTAGCGGGAGTCACGAGCAGTACTTC. Translating gives CASSSTSGSHEQYF.

The gene calls are TRBV27 and TRBJ2-5; no clear D. TRBJ2-7 matches the DNA end more closely, so the J call is doubtful. Germline loops: CDR1 MNHEY, CDR2 SMNVEV (reference sequence). The CDR3 loop spans 14 amino acids. The CDR3: CASTDDNPPYEQYF. The CDR3 nucleotides read TGTGCCAGCACCGACGACAATCCCCCGTACGAGCAGTACTTC.

The chain has TRBV27 and TRBJ2-1, with D perhaps TRBD1 (6 bases). The CDR3 is 15 residues long. V lost 5 bases to trimming and J lost 3 bases, with 14 bases between them. Germline V lookup: CDR1 MNHEY, CDR2 SMNVEV (reference sequence). The CDR3 nucleotides read TGTGCCAGCAGTCCGACAGGCGGCCTCTACAATGAGCAGTTCTTC. Translating it yields CASSPTGGLYNEQFF.

CDR3 nucleotides: TGCGCCAGCAGCTATAAAGCGGGAGGGCCCAACGAGCAGTACTTC. Its translation is CASSYKAGGPNEQYF. V gene TRBV5-1 combines with J gene TRBJ2-7; 10 positions match TRBD2. This CDR3 contains 15 residues. With V trimmed by 3 bases and J by 5 bases, 8 bases remained unmatched. Germline V CDR1 and CDR2: SGHRS, YFSETQ.

The rearrangement joins TRBV6-1 to TRBJ1-3; 9 bases map to TRBD1. Germline values: CDR1 MNHNS, CDR2 SASEGT. This CDR3 contains 18 residues. Unmatched junction bases numbered 11, after V lost 2 bases and J lost 3 bases. DNA of the CDR3: TGTGCCAGCAGTGAAACCCAGTTACAGGGGGCGGGTGGAAACACCATATATTTT. It specifies CASSETQLQGAGGNTIYF.

V is TRBV29-1 and J is TRBJ2-5, with 7 bases matching TRBD2. V dropped 7 bases and J dropped 1; count of bases not matched to a gene: 9. The CDR3 consists of 14 residues. Germline V gives CDR1 SQVTM, CDR2 ANQGSEA. CDR3: CSGVQRGFQETQYF. In DNA form, the CDR3 reads TGCAGCGGGGTCCAGCGGGGATTCCAAGAGACCCAGTACTTC.

This clone has just a few counts. The chain carries TRBV6-6 and TRBJ1-5; 7 nucleotides match TRBD1. In germline, CDR1 is MNHNY, CDR2 SVGAGI (reference sequence). The CDR3 covers 16 residues. Unmatched junction bases numbered 7, after V lost 5 bases and J lost 0 bases. The DNA of the CDR3 is TGTGCCAGCAGTCAAACGGGGACAGATAGCAATCAGCCCCAGCATTTT. Its translation: CASSQTGTDSNQPQHF.

The V call is TRBV28, the J call TRBJ2-7; tentative D call: TRBD1 (5 bases). The CDR3 consists of 15 residues. Germline loops: CDR1 MDHEN, CDR2 SYDVKM. V lost 3 bases to trimming and J lost 3 bases, with 15 bases between them. The CDR3 protein is CASSFWLQGDYEQYF. In DNA form, the CDR3 reads TGTGCCAGCAGTTTCTGGCTGCAGGGCGACTACGAGCAGTACTTC. The variable domain in full, with the rest retrieved from reference TRBV28 and TRBJ2-7, is DVKVTQSSRYLVKRTGEKVFLECVQDMDHENMFWYRQDPGLGLRLIYFSYDVKMKEKGDIPEGYSVSREKKERFSLILESASTNQTSMYLCASSFWLQGDYEQYFGPGTRLTVT.

This clone was picked up many times. The rearrangement uses TRBV7-6 and TRBJ1-1; no firm D call. This CDR3 is 16 amino acids long. Deletions cut 2 bases from V and 11 bases from J, with 24 bases between. Germline V CDR1 and CDR2: SGHVS, FNYEAQ. The chain's CDR3 is CASSLQEAPPPGGAFF. CDR3 sequence (DNA): TGTGCCAGCAGCTTACAGGAGGCACCGCCTCCTGGAGGGGCTTTCTTT.

The CDR3 reads CASSSTGSGGYGYTF. In nucleotides, the CDR3 is TGTGCCAGCAGTTCCACAGGTTCAGGGGGCTATGGCTACACCTTC. The rearrangement links TRBV28 to TRBJ1-2, with 7 bases aligning to TRBD1. Germline CDR1 is MDHEN and CDR2 is SYDVKM. The trim removed 4 bases at V and 4 bases at J, leaving 9 bases unmatched. The CDR3 covers 15 residues.

V and J are TRBV5-1 and TRBJ2-2; 7 bases map to TRBD2. Trimming removed 2 bases from V and 5 bases from J; junction bases left unmatched: 3. Germline V gene lookup returns CDR1 SGHRS and CDR2 YFSETQ. The CDR3 has 14 amino acids. CDR3 region: CASSFQGGTGELFF. As DNA, the CDR3 is TGCGCCAGCAGCTTCCAGGGAGGGACCGGGGAGCTGTTTTTT. The whole variable domain, filled in from reference TRBV5-1 and TRBJ2-2, reads KAGVTQTPRYLIKTRGQQVTLSCSPISGHRSVSWYQQTPGQGLQFLFEYFSETQRNKGNFPGRFSGRQFSNSRSEMNVSTLELGDSALYLCASSFQGGTGELFFGEGSRLTVL.